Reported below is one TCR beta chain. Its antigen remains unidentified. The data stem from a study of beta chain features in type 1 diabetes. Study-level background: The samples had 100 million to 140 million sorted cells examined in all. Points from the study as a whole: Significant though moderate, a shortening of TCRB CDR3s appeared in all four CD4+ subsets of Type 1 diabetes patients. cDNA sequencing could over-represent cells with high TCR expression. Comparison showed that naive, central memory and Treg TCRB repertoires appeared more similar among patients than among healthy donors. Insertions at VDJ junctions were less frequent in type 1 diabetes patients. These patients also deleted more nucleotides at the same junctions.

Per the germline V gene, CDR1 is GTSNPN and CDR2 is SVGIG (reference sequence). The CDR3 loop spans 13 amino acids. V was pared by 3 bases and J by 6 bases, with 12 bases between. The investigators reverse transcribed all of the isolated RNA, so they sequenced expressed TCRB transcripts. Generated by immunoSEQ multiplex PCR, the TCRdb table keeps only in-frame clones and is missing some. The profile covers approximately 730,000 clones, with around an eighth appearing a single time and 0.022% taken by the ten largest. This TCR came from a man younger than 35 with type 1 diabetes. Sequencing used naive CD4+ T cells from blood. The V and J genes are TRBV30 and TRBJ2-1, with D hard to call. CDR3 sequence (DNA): TGTGCCTGGAGAGTCACCAAGACCAATGAGCAGTTCTTC. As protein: CAWRVTKTNEQFF. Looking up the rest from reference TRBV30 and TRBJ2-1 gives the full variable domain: SQTIHQWPATLVQPVGSPLSLECTVEGTSNPNLYWYRQAAGRGLQLLFYSVGIGQISSEVPQNLSASRPQDRQFILSSKKLLLSDSGFYLCAWRVTKTNEQFFGPGTRLTVL.